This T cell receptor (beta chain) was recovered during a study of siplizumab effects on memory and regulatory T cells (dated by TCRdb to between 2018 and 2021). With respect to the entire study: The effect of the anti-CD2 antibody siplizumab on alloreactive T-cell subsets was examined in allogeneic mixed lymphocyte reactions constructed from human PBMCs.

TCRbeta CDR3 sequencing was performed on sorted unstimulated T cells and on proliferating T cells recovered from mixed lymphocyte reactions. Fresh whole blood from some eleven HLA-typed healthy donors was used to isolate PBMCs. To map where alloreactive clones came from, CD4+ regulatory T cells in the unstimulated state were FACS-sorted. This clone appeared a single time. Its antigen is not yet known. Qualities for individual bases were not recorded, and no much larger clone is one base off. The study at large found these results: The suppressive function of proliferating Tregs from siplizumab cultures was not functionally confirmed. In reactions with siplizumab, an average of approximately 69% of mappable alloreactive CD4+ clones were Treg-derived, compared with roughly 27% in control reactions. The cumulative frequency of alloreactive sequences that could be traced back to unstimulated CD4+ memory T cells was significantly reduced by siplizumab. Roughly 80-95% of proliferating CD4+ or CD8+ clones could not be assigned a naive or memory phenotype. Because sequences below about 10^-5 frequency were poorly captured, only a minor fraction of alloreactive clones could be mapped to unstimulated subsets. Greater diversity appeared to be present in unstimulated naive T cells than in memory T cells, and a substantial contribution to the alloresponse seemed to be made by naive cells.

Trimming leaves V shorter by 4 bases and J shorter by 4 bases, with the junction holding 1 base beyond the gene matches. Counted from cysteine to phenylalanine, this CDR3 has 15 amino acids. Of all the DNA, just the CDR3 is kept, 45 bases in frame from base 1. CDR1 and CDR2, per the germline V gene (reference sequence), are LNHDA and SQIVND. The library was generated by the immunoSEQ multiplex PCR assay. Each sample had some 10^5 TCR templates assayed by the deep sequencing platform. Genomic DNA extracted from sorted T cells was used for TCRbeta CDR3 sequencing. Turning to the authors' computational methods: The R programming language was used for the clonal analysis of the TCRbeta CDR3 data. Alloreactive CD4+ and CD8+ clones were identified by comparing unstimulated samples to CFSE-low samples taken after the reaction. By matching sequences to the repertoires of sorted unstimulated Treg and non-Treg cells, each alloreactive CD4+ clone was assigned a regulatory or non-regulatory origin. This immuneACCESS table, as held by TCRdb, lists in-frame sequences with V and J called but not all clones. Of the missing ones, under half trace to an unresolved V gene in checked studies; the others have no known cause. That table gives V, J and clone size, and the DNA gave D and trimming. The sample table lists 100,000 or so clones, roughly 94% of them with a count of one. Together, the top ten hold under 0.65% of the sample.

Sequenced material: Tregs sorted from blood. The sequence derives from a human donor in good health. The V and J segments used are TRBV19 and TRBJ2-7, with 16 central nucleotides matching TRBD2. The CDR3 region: CASSKGLAGGYEQYF. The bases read TGTGCCAGTAGTAAGGGACTAGCGGGAGGGTACGAGCAGTACTTC.